The clone carrying this TCR beta chain was seen more than once but under ten times. This record belongs to a study of early T cells in non-severe SARS-CoV-2 infection. The V gene lost 4 bases and the J gene lost 4 bases, with 14 bases spanning the gap. This CDR3 contains 14 residues. CDR1 MGHRA and CDR2 YSYEKL come from the germline V gene. TCRdb ran MiXCR on the 5' RACE reads and lists one entry per CDR3 protein. This sample yields about 36,000 distinct CDR3 sequences, of which over 8.5% are seen a single time; approximately 12% belongs to the top ten. The chain has TRBV4-1 and TRBJ2-7, with D perhaps TRBD1 (6 bases). Sequenced input: whole blood. The sequence derives from an adult who was a healthcare worker with PCR-confirmed SARS-CoV-2 infection or an uninfected control (not recorded which). The CDR3 DNA is TGCGCCAGCAGCCCCCAAGGGGGTCCATACGAGCAGTACTTC. It yields the protein CASSPQGGPYEQYF.